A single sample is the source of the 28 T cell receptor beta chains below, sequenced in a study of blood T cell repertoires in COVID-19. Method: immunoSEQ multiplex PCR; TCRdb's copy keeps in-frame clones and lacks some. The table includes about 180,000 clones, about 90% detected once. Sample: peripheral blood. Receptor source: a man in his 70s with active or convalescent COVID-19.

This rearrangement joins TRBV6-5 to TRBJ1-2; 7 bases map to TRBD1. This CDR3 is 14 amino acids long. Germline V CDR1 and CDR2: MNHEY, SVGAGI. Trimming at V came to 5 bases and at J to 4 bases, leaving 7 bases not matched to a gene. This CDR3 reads CASSPPAGGYGYTF. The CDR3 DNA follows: TGTGCCAGCAGTCCCCCGGCAGGGGGCTATGGCTACACCTTC.

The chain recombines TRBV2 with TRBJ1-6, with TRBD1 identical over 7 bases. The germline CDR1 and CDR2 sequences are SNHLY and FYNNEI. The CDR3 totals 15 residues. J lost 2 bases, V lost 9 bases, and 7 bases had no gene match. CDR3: CASQSTGAYNSPLHF. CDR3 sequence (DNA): TGTGCCAGTCAGTCCACAGGGGCCTATAATTCACCCCTCCACTTT.

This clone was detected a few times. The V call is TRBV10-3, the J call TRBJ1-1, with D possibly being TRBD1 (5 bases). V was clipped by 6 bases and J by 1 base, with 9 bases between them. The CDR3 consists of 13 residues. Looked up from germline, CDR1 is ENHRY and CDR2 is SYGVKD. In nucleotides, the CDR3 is TGTGCCATCAGCTTGACAGAGAACACTGAAGCTTTCTTT. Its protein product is CAISLTENTEAFF.

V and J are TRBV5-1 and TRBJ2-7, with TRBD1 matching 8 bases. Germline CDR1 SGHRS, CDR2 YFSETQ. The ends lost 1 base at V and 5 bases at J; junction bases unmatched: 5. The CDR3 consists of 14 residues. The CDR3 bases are TGCGCCAGCAGCTTGATAGGGGACAGGAACGAGCAGTACTTC. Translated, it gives CASSLIGDRNEQYF.

The CDR3 is CASSLGGPSTDTQYF. CDR3 coding DNA: TGCGCCAGCAGCTTGGGGGGCCCGAGCACAGATACGCAGTATTTT. This chain connects TRBV5-1 to TRBJ2-3, with D tentatively TRBD1 (5 bases). The CDR3 length is 15 residues. V dropped 0 bases and J dropped 0 bases, with 8 bases sitting between them. Germline lookup yields CDR1 SGHRS and CDR2 YFSETQ.

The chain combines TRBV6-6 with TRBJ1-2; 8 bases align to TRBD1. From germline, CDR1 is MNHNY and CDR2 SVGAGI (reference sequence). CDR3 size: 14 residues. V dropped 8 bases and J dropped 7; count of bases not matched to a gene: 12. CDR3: CASALQDRASGYTF. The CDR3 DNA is TGTGCCAGCGCCCTCCAGGACAGGGCGAGTGGCTACACCTTC.

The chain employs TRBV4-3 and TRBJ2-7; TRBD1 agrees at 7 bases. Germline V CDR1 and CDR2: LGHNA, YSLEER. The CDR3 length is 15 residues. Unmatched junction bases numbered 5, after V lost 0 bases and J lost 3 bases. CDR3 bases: TGCGCCAGCAGCCAAGAAGGGGGACAGAGCTACGAGCAGTACTTC. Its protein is CASSQEGGQSYEQYF.

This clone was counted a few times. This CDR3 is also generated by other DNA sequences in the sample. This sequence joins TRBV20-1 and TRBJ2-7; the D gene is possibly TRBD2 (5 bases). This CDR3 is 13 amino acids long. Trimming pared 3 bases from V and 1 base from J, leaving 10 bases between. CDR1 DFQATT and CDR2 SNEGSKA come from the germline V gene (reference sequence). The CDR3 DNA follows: TGCAGTGCTAGTAAGCTAGCTTCCTACGAGCAGTACTTC. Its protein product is CSASKLASYEQYF.

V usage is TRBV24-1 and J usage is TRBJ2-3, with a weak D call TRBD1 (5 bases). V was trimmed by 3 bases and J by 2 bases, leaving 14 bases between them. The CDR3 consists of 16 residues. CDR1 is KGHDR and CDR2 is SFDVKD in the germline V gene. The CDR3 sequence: CATSDPGIGATDTQYF. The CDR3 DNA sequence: TGTGCCACCAGTGATCCAGGGATTGGGGCCACAGATACGCAGTATTTT.

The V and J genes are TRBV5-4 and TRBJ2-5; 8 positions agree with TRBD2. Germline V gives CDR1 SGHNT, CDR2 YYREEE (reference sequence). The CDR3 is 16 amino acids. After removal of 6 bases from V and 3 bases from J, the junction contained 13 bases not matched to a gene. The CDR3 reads CASTPSRGGGKETQYF. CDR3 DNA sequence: TGTGCCAGCACCCCCTCCCGTGGCGGGGGGAAAGAGACCCAGTACTTC. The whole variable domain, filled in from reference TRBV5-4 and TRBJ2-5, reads ETGVTQSPTHLIKTRGQQVTLRCSSQSGHNTVSWYQQALGQGPQFIFQYYREEENGRGNFPPRFSGLQFPNYSSELNVNALELDDSALYLCASTPSRGGGKETQYFGPGTRLLVL.

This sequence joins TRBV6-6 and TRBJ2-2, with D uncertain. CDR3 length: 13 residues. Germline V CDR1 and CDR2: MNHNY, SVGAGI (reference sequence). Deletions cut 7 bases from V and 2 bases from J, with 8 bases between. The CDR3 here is CASTEHNTGELFF. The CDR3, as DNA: TGTGCCAGCACCGAACATAACACCGGGGAGCTGTTTTTT.

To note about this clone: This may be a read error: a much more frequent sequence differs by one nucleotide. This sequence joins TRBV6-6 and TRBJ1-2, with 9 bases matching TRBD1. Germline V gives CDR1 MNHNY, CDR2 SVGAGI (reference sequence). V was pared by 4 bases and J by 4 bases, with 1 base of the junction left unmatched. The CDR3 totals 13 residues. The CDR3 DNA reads TGTGCCAGCAGTTCGGGACAGGGCTATGGCTACACCTTC. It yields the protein CASSSGQGYGYTF.

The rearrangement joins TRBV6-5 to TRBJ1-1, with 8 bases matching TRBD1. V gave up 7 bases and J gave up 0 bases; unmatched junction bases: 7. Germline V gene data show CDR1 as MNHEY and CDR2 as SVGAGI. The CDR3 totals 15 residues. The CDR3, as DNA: TGTGCCAGCAACCGGGGGACAGGACTGAACACTGAAGCTTTCTTT. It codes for CASNRGTGLNTEAFF.

The CDR3 DNA is TGTGCCAGCAGCTTACGGGAGCAGTTCTTC. Translation gives CASSLREQFF. The J gene is TRBJ2-1, the V gene TRBV11-2; no clear D gene. Trimming stripped 2 bases from V and 10 bases from J, with 3 bases between. Germline values: CDR1 SGHAT, CDR2 FQNNGV. There are 10 residues in the CDR3.

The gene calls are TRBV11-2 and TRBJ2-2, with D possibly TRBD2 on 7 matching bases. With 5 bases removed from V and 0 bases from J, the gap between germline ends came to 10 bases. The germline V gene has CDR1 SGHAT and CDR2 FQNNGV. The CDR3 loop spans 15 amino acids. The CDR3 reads CASSLGGANTGELFF. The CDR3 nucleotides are TGTGCCAGCAGCCTAGGGGGGGCGAACACCGGGGAGCTGTTTTTT.

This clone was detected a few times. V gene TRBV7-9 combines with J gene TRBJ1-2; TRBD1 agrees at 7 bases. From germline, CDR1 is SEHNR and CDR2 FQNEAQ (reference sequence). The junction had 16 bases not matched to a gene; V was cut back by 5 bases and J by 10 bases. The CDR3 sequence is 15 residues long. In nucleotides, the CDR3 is TGTGCCAGCAGCCCCCCGGAGGGAGGACAGGTAGTCTACACCTTC. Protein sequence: CASSPPEGGQVVYTF.

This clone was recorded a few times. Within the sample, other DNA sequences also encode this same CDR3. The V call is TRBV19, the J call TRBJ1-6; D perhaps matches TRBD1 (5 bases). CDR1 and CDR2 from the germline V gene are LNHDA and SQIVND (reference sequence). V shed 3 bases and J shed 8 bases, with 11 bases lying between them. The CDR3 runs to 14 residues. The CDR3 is CASSITGRDSPLHF. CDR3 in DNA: TGTGCCAGTAGTATCACAGGTCGCGATTCACCCCTCCACTTT.

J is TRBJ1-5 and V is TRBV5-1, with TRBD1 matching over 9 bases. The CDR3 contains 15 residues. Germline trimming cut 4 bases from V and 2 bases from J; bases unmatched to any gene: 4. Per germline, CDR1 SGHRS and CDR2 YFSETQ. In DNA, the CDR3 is TGCGCCAGCAGCCTACGGACAGGGGGCAATCAGCCCCAGCATTTT. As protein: CASSLRTGGNQPQHF.

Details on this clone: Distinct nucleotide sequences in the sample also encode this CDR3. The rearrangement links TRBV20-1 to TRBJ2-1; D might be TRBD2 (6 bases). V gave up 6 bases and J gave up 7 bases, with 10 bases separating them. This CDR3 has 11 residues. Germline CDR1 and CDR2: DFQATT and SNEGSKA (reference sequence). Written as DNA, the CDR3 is TGCAGTGCGCGCCGGGGGAATGAGCAGTTCTTC. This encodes CSARRGNEQFF.

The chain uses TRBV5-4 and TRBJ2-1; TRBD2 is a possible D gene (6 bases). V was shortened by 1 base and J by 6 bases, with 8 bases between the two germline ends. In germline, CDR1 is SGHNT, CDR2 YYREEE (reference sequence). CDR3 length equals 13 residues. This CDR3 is CASSLWRGNEQFF. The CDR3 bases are TGTGCCAGCAGCTTGTGGAGGGGCAATGAGCAGTTCTTC.

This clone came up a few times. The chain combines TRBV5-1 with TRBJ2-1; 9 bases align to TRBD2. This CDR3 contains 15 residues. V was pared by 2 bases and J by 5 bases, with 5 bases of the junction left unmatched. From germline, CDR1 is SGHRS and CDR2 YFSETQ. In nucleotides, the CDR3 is TGCGCCAGCAGCTTAGCGGGGGGCCTAAACAATGAGCAGTTCTTC. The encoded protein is CASSLAGGLNNEQFF.

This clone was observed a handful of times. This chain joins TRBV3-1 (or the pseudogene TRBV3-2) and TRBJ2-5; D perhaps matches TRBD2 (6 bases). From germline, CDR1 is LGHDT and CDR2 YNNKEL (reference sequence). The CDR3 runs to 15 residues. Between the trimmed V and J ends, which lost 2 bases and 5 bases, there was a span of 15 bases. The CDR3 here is CASSQQGAGRETQYF. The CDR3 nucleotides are TGTGCCAGCAGCCAACAAGGGGCAGGGAGGGAGACCCAGTACTTC.

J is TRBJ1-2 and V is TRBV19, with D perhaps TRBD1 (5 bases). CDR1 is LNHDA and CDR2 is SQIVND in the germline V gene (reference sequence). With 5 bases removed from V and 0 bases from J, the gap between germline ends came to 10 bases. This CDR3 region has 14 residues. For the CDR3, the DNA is TGTGCCAGTAGTTCTCGGGGGGCTAACTATGGCTACACCTTC. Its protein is CASSSRGANYGYTF. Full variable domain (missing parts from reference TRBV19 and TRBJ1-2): DGGITQSPKYLFRKEGQNVTLSCEQNLNHDAMYWYRQDPGQGLRLIYYSQIVNDFQKGDIAEGYSVSREKKESFPLTVTSAQKNPTAFYLCASSSRGANYGYTFGSGTRLTVV.

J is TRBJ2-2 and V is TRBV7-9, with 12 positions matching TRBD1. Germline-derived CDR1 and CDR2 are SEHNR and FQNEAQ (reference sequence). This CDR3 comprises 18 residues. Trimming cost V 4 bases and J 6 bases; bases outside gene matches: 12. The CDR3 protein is CASSSSTGQGAGPGELFF. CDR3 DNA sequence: TGTGCCAGCAGCTCAAGTACGGGACAGGGGGCTGGTCCCGGGGAGCTGTTTTTT.

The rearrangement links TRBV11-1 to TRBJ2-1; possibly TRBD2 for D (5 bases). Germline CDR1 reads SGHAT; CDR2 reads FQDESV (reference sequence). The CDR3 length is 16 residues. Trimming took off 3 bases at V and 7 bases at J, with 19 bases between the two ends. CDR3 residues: CASSFWRPGVSNEQFF. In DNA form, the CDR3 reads TGTGCCAGCAGCTTCTGGCGTCCCGGGGTTAGTAATGAGCAGTTCTTC.

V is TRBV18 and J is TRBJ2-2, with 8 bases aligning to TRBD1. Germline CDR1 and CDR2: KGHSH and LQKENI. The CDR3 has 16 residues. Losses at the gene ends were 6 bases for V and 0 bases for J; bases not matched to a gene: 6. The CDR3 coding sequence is TGTGCCAGCTCCCCGGGACAGGCCACGAACACCGGGGAGCTGTTTTTT. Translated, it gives CASSPGQATNTGELFF.

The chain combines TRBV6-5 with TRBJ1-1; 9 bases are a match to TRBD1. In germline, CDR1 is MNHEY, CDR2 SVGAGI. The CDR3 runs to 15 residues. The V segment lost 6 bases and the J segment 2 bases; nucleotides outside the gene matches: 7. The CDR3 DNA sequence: TGTGCCAGCAGGAGGGACAGGGTCGACAACACTGAAGCTTTCTTT. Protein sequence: CASRRDRVDNTEAFF.

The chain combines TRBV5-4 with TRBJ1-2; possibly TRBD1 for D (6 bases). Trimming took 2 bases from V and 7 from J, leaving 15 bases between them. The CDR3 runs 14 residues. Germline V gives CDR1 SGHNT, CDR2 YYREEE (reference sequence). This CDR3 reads CASSFGGQWFGYTF. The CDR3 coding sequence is TGTGCCAGCAGCTTTGGCGGACAGTGGTTTGGCTACACCTTC.